These 19 T cell receptor beta chains originate from one sample sequenced in a study of CD8 T cells in ankylosing spondylitis. TCRdb reprocessed the 5' RACE reads via MiXCR and lists one record per CDR3 protein. The repertoire holds a few hundred thousand distinct CDR3 sequences, with more than 15% as singletons. The sequenced material came from blood, either unsorted or a sorted T cell fraction (not recorded which). The source of these receptors is a male donor with ankylosing spondylitis or in good health (not recorded which).

This clonotype was seen many times. V is TRBV4-3 and J is TRBJ2-1, with a weak D call TRBD1 (6 bases). Trimming removed 0 bases from V and 0 bases from J, with 9 bases in between. The germline CDR1 and CDR2 sequences are LGHNA and YSLEER. The CDR3 spans 16 residues. CDR3 coding DNA: TGCGCCAGCAGCCAAGAGGACAGAGGCTCCTACAATGAGCAGTTCTTC. This sequence encodes CASSQEDRGSYNEQFF.

This clonotype has a count of ten or more. The chain has TRBV6-2 or TRBV6-3 and TRBJ2-3; D is perhaps TRBD1 (5 bases). The germline gives CDR1 MNHEY, CDR2 SVGEGT. The CDR3 spans 14 residues. Trimming left V 5 bases short and J 3 bases short, with 12 bases between. DNA of the CDR3: TGTGCCAGCAGTGACGACAGTCAGACAGATACGCAGTATTTT. This encodes CASSDDSQTDTQYF.

The J gene is TRBJ2-7, the V gene TRBV4-3; tentatively, D is TRBD1 (5 bases). Germline V gene data show CDR1 as LGHNA and CDR2 as YSLEER. V lost 1 base and J 3 bases, leaving 10 bases between the germline ends. The CDR3 is made up of 14 amino acids. CDR3 loop: CASSQVRQGYEQYF. The CDR3 coding sequence is TGCGCCAGCAGCCAAGTTCGGCAGGGCTACGAGCAGTACTTC.

This chain joins TRBV19 and TRBJ2-1; a weak D match, TRBD1 (6 bases). This CDR3 has 15 amino acids. Per the germline V gene, CDR1 is LNHDA and CDR2 is SQIVND (reference sequence). Trimming removed 3 bases at V and 4 bases at J, with 13 bases between. CDR3 amino acids: CASSITWGHYNEQFF. The CDR3 DNA is TGTGCCAGTAGTATTACTTGGGGGCATTACAATGAGCAGTTCTTC.

This clonotype turned up a few times. The CDR3, as DNA: TGTGCCAGTGGGGAACAGGGTAATCAGCCCCAGCATTTT. This translates into CASGEQGNQPQHF. The rearrangement joins TRBV19 to TRBJ1-5; possible D gene TRBD1, 6 bases. Trimming pared 8 bases from V and 4 bases from J, leaving 12 bases between. Germline V gene lookup returns CDR1 LNHDA and CDR2 SQIVND (reference sequence). This CDR3 spans 13 amino acids. Using reference TRBV19 and TRBJ1-5 for the parts outside the CDR3, the full variable domain is DGGITQSPKYLFRKEGQNVTLSCEQNLNHDAMYWYRQDPGQGLRLIYYSQIVNDFQKGDIAEGYSVSREKKESFPLTVTSAQKNPTAFYLCASGEQGNQPQHFGDGTRLSIL.

This clonotype was picked up many times. This chain connects TRBV5-5 to TRBJ1-5, with D perhaps TRBD1 (5 bases). The V and J ends lost 3 bases and 6 bases respectively, with 22 bases between them. Germline V gene lookup returns CDR1 SGHKS and CDR2 YYEKEE (reference sequence). The CDR3 spans 17 residues. The CDR3 DNA follows: TGTGCCAGCAGCTCAAACATCCAGGGTTCTCGTGTTCAGCCCCAGCATTTT. Translation: CASSSNIQGSRVQPQHF.

This clonotype has more than one count but fewer than ten. This chain connects TRBV7-2 to TRBJ2-4; a possible D gene is TRBD1 (5 bases). The V end lost 2 bases, the J end lost 5 bases, and 10 bases lay between the germline ends. Germline loops: CDR1 SGHTA, CDR2 FQGNSA. CDR3 length: 14 amino acids. CDR3 in amino acids: CASSLMGLENIQYF. The CDR3 DNA reads as TGTGCCAGCAGCTTAATGGGGCTAGAAAACATTCAGTACTTC.

This clonotype was recorded many times. This rearrangement joins TRBV5-1 to TRBJ2-3, with D unresolved. Germline CDR1 is SGHRS and CDR2 is YFSETQ. CDR3 length: 16 residues. Trimming took off 1 base at V and 4 bases at J, with 16 bases between the two ends. CDR3 nucleotide sequence: TGCGCCAGCAGCTTGTATGGTATTAGCACCCCAGATACGCAGTATTTT. Translating it yields CASSLYGISTPDTQYF.

This clonotype was seen more than once but under ten times. V is TRBV11-2 and J is TRBJ2-2, with TRBD2 matching over 7 bases. The length of the CDR3 is 14 residues. From germline, CDR1 is SGHAT and CDR2 FQNNGV. V dropped 4 bases and J dropped 6; count of bases not matched to a gene: 5. This CDR3 reads CASSSLTSPGELFF. CDR3 DNA sequence: TGTGCCAGCAGCTCCCTGACTAGCCCCGGGGAGCTGTTTTTT.

This clonotype came up many times. The V gene is TRBV27, the J gene TRBJ1-1; TRBD1 matches at 10 bases. The J segment lost 6 bases and the V segment lost 5 bases, leaving 12 bases of the junction unmatched. CDR3 length: 16 residues. Germline CDR1 is MNHEY and CDR2 is SMNVEV (reference sequence). The CDR3 nucleotides read TGTGCCAGCAGTCAGGGACGACAGGGGGCGATCTCTGAAGCTTTCTTT. Residues: CASSQGRQGAISEAFF.

In its sample, this clonotype was seen a few times. The rearrangement uses TRBV4-1 and TRBJ2-5; 15 nucleotides agree with TRBD2. The germline CDR1 and CDR2 sequences are MGHRA and YSYEKL. Trimming at V came to 4 bases and at J to 10 bases, leaving 4 bases not matched to a gene. The length of the CDR3 is 14 residues. CDR3 in amino acids: CASSPGLAGGFQYF. The CDR3 DNA follows: TGCGCCAGCAGCCCGGGACTAGCGGGAGGTTTCCAGTACTTC.

A few counts support this clonotype. V and J are TRBV5-1 and TRBJ2-5; 10 bases map to TRBD2. The germline V gene encodes CDR1 SGHRS and CDR2 YFSETQ. This CDR3 region has 16 residues. V was clipped by 4 bases and J by 2 bases; unmatched bases: 8. CDR3 nucleotides: TGCGCCAGCAGCATCGCTAGCGGGAGTATTCAAGAGACCCAGTACTTC. This gives the protein CASSIASGSIQETQYF.

The chain has TRBV7-8 and TRBJ2-5, with a weak D call TRBD2 (5 bases). Germline CDR1 reads SGHVS; CDR2 reads FQNEAQ. The CDR3 is 13 residues long. V was shortened by 5 bases and J by 4 bases, with 11 bases between the two germline ends. The CDR3 loop reads CASSRELLETQYF. Written as DNA, the CDR3 is TGTGCCAGCAGCAGGGAGTTATTAGAGACCCAGTACTTC. Combining the CDR3 with reference TRBV7-8 and TRBJ2-5 gives the whole variable domain GAGVSQSPRYKVAKRGQDVALRCDPISGHVSLFWYQQALGQGPEFLTYFQNEAQLDKSGLPSDRFFAERPEGSVSTLKIQRTQQEDSAVYLCASSRELLETQYFGPGTRLLVL.

This clonotype was seen more than once but under ten times. This chain links TRBV15 with TRBJ2-1; a weak D match, TRBD2 (6 bases). The CDR3 covers 14 residues. V lost 3 bases to trimming and J lost 3 bases, with 9 bases between them. Germline values: CDR1 LNHNV, CDR2 YYDKDF (reference sequence). Here the CDR3 DNA reads TGTGCCACCAGCAGCCGGGACTTCTACAATGAGCAGTTCTTC. This sequence encodes CATSSRDFYNEQFF.

There are a few counts of this clonotype. The rearrangement joins TRBV6-1 to TRBJ2-2, with D hard to call. This CDR3 region has 14 residues. Trimming removed 6 bases from V and 1 base from J, with 9 bases in between. Per the germline V gene, CDR1 is MNHNS and CDR2 is SASEGT. CDR3 DNA: TGTGCCAGCAGCCCTCAGGTGAACACCGGGGAGCTGTTTTTT. Amino acids: CASSPQVNTGELFF.

In this sample, this clonotype turned up a few times. The chain is built from TRBV6-1 and TRBJ1-4, with 11 bases matching TRBD1. Germline values: CDR1 MNHNS, CDR2 SASEGT. Trimming removed 6 bases from V and 6 bases from J; junction bases left unmatched: 6. The CDR3 extends over 15 amino acids. The CDR3 here is CASRHWGQGDEKLFF. CDR3 nucleotides: TGTGCCAGCAGGCACTGGGGACAGGGGGATGAAAAACTGTTTTTT.

The chain employs TRBV27 and TRBJ2-1; TRBD1 agrees at 7 bases. This CDR3 has 17 residues. Trimming cost V 3 bases and J 1 base; bases outside gene matches: 9. Germline CDR1 MNHEY, CDR2 SMNVEV (reference sequence). Written as DNA, the CDR3 is TGTGCCAGCAGTTTGGTTCTGGGACAGAGTTCCTACAATGAGCAGTTCTTC. Translation gives CASSLVLGQSSYNEQFF.

The chain couples TRBV4-1 to TRBJ2-7; TRBD2 matches at 7 bases. The CDR3 is 14 amino acids. Germline V gives CDR1 MGHRA, CDR2 YSYEKL. V shed 1 base and J 3 bases; nucleotides not matched to a gene: 3. CDR3 nucleotide sequence: TGCGCCAGCAGCCAAGCTTCGGGGGGCTACGAGCAGTACTTC. Encoded protein: CASSQASGGYEQYF.

This CDR3 is CASAFTSYEQYF. CDR3 nucleotides: TGTGCCAGCGCATTCACTAGTTACGAGCAGTACTTC. This rearrangement joins TRBV7-9 to TRBJ2-7; maybe TRBD2 (5 bases). CDR1 SEHNR and CDR2 FQNEAQ come from the germline V gene (reference sequence). V was shortened by 8 bases and J by 4 bases, with 12 bases between the two germline ends. CDR3 size: 12 residues.